The entry that follows covers one T cell receptor (beta chain) sequence. The data originate from a study of blood T cell repertoires in COVID-19. Study as a whole: Acute and convalescent COVID-19 specimens originated in the United States, Italy and Spain. From T cells, B-cell-depleted T cells, or PBMCs came the material, which was cDNA or gDNA.

V lost 1 base and J 2 bases, leaving 6 bases between the germline ends. The germline CDR1 and CDR2 sequences are SGHRS and YFSETQ. The CDR3 has 13 residues. Study processing details: Amplification of reference gene primers provided the estimated nucleated cell counts. The table came from immunoSEQ multiplex PCR; TCRdb's copy has only in-frame clones and leaves some out. That table is the source of V, J and clone size, and D and trimming were worked out from the DNA. The sample shows 200,000 or so clones, around nine tenths of them seen only once. V gene TRBV5-1 combines with J gene TRBJ2-5, with D perhaps matching TRBD2 (6 bases). Sequenced sample: peripheral blood. This TCR came from a man between 65 and 80 years old with active or convalescent COVID-19. Written as DNA, the CDR3 is TGCGCCAGCAGCTTGCGGGGGCAAGAGACCCAGTACTTC. The encoded protein is CASSLRGQETQYF.